This T cell receptor beta chain stems from a study of blood T cell repertoires in COVID-19 (dated by TCRdb to about 2020). In the study overall: Samples covering the acute and convalescent phases of COVID-19 were provided by collaborators in the United States, Italy and Spain. The repertoires were released in a freely available public database intended as a resource for research on the immune response to SARS-CoV-2. The material from the prospective study consisted of cDNA or gDNA derived from T cells, B-cell-depleted T cells, or PBMCs. Sample metadata almost always included a de-identified subject ID, COVID-19 status, age in years and sex. Where available, HLA class I and class II types were obtained from metadata supplied by the sample provider rather than from assay-based typing. Samples were obtained from the ongoing ImmuneRACE study (first 160 participants) and from 1,200 or so subjects provided by 6 global collaborators. The dataset comprised deeply sampled blood TCRbeta repertoires from subjects exposed to, actively infected with, or recovered from COVID-19. Study-wide findings and limitations: The quantity of clinical and demographic metadata differed by source and by participant and was supplied without curation.

At the junction V is shortened by 8 bases and J by 0 bases, with 8 bases in between. As encoded in the germline V gene (reference sequence), CDR1 is LNHDA while CDR2 is SQIVND. Measured from the cysteine to the phenylalanine, the CDR3 is 13 residues long. Solely the CDR3 DNA is kept, with 39 bases framed from the first base. As regards this clone: This clone's antigen is unknown. No much larger clonotype is one base removed from it; base qualities were not supplied.

TCRbeta CDR3 regions were amplified from genomic DNA by means of the immunoSEQ Assay, a bias-controlled multiplex PCR. On the study's bioinformatics: Within the assay, amplification of reference gene primers was used to estimate how many nucleated cells each sample contained. Sequence reads were collapsed and filtered to measure the absolute abundance of every unique TCRbeta CDR3 rearrangement. For each sample, productive Simpson clonality was calculated as the square root of Simpson's diversity index across productive rearrangements. TCRdb mirrors the immuneACCESS table, restricted to in-frame sequences. Some clones are absent from its copies; in checked studies, under half trace to an unresolved V gene, and the reason for the others is unknown. From that table come the V and J calls and clone size; the DNA was used to work out D and trimming. The sample profile shows about 68,000 clones; more than 70% of them were found once. The ten largest clonotypes hold 8.8% of the sample.

The collaborating institutions used their own protocols to collect whole blood in K2EDTA tubes. For TCRbeta analysis, collaborators shipped samples as frozen whole blood, isolated PBMCs, or DNA extracted from either of those sample types. Sequences were obtained from peripheral blood. The sequence links TRBV19 to TRBJ1-5; the D gene is perhaps TRBD1, on 5 matching bases. This TCR came from a man in his forties or fifties with active COVID-19. The CDR3 region: CASGADSNQPQHF. The nucleotide sequence is TGTGCCAGTGGGGCGGATAGCAATCAGCCCCAGCATTTT.